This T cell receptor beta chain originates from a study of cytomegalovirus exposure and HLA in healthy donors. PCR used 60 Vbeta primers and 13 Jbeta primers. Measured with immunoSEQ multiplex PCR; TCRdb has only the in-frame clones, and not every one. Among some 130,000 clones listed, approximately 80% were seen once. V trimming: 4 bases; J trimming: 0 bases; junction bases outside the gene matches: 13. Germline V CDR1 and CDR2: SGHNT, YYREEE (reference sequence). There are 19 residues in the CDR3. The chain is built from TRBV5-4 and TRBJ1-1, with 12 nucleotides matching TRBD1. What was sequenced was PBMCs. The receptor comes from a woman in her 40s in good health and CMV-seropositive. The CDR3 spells CASSRGTGGSWTMNTEAFF. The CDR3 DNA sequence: TGTGCCAGCAGCCGAGGGACAGGGGGCTCTTGGACGATGAACACTGAAGCTTTCTTT.